A single T cell receptor beta chain is shown here with its context. Antigen unknown. Data came from immunoSEQ multiplex PCR; TCRdb stores just in-frame clones and leaves some out. The table lists about 150,000 clones, 85% to 90% of them singletons. The sample is drawn from a study of T cell responses to AZD1222 COVID-19 vaccine. CDR1 and CDR2 (germline): SGHNT, YYREEE (reference sequence). V lost 0 bases and J lost 5, with 14 bases in between. The CDR3 contains 15 residues. Study conclusions and caveats: Clonal diversity may have been underestimated, and the donors were mostly white British, with more females than males. Mapped onto spike, vaccine-associated CD4 TCRs spanned it and were dominant at 160-218 and 743-854. The study identified only five or six AZD1222 recipients as seropositive at baseline.

The V call is TRBV5-4, the J call TRBJ1-1; tentatively, D is TRBD1 (5 bases). The receptor was derived from an adult in good health. Material: peripheral blood, obtained on day 0 of AZD1222 vaccination. CDR3 bases: TGTGCCAGCAGCTTGGGGATCAGGGAAGGGACTGAAGCTTTCTTT. Its translation: CASSLGIREGTEAFF.